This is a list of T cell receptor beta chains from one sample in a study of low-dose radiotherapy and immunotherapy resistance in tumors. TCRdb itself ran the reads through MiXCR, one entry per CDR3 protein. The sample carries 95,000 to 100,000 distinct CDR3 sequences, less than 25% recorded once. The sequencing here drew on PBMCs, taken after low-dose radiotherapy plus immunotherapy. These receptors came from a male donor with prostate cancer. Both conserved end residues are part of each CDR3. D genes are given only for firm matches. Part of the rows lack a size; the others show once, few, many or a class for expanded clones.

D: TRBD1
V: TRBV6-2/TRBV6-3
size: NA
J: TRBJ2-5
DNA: TGTGCCAGCAGTCCTAAGGGACAGACACTACAAGAGACCCAGTACTTC
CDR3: CASSPKGQTLQETQYF

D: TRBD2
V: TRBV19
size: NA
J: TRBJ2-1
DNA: TGTGCCAGTAGTGTGCTGGGGCTAGCGGGTTCTAATGAGCAGTTCTTC
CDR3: CASSVLGLAGSNEQFF

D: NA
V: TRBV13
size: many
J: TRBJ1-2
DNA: TGTGCCAGCAGCCCCCGGGGGACATCCAATGGCTACACCTTC
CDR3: CASSPRGTSNGYTF

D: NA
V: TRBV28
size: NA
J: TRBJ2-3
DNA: TGTGCCAGCAGTTTAACATCCGGGCAGCTTAGGACAGATACGCAGTATTTT
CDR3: CASSLTSGQLRTDTQYF

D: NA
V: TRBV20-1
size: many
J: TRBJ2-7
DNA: TGCAGTGCTAGCCCCGACAGCTCCTACGAGCAGTACTTC
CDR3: CSASPDSSYEQYF

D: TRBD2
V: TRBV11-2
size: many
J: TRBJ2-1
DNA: TGTGCCAGCAGCTTAGCCAGGGAGGGCGAGCAGTTCTTC
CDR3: CASSLAREGEQFF

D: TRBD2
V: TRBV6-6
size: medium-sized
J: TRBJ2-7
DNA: TGTGCCAGCAGCCCCGGGGGGTACGAGCAGTACTTC
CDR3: CASSPGGYEQYF

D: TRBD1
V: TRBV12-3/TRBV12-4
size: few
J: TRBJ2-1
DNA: TGTGCCAGCAGCCTCAGGGGGCTTTGGTTCTTC
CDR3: CASSLRGLWFF

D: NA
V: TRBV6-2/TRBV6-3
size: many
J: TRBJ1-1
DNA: TGTGCCAGCATAAAGCAAGGGGGAACTGAAGCTTTCTTT
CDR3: CASIKQGGTEAFF

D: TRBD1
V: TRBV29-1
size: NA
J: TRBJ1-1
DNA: TGCAGCGCCCTGGGACAGCCTGAGCGAGACACTGAAGCTTTCTTT
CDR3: CSALGQPERDTEAFF

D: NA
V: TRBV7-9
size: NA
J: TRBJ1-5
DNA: TGTGCCAGCAGCTTAGAGGGAGGGCCCCAGCATTTT
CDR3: CASSLEGGPQHF

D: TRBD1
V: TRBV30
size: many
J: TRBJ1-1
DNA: TGTGCCTGGAGTCGACAGGGCCCTGAAGCTTTCTTT
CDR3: CAWSRQGPEAFF

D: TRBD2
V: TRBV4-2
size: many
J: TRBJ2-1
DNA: TGTGCCAGCAGCTACGGGACTAGCGGATACAATGAGCAGTTCTTC
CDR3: CASSYGTSGYNEQFF

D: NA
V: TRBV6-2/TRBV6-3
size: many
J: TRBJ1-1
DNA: TGTGCCAGCAGTTACGGGGTCCCTGGGGGAACTGAAGCTTTCTTT
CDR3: CASSYGVPGGTEAFF

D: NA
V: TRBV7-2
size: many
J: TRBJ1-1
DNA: TGTGCCAGCAGCTTCCTACAGGGATCTACGACGGCTTTCTTT
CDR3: CASSFLQGSTTAFF

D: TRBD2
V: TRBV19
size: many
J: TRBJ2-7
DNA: TGTGCCAGTAGTGCTAGCGGGGGGGCCTCCGAGCAGTACTTC
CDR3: CASSASGGASEQYF

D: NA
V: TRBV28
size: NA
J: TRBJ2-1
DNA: TGTGCCAGCAGTTTAGGCGGGTTCGTCAATGAGCAGTTCTTC
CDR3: CASSLGGFVNEQFF

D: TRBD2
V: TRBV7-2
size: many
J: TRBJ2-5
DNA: TGTGCCAGCAGCTTACGCGCGGGGGGGTCCGAGACCCAGTACTTC
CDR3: CASSLRAGGSETQYF

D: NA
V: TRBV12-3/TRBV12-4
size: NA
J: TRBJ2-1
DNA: TGTGCCAGCAGTGCCGCCGACGGACGTCGAGAGCAGTTCTTC
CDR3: CASSAADGRREQFF

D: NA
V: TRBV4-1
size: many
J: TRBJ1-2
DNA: TGCGCCAGCAGCCAAGATATTATGGGACTCCGAAGGGGCTACACCTTC
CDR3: CASSQDIMGLRRGYTF

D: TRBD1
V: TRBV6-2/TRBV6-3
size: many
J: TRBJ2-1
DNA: TGTGCCAGCAGTTACTCGAGGGGGCCTGAGCAGTTCTTC
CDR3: CASSYSRGPEQFF

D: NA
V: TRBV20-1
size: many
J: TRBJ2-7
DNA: TGCAGTGCTACAAGAAGGGACGTCAGCTCCTACGAGCAGTACTTC
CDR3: CSATRRDVSSYEQYF

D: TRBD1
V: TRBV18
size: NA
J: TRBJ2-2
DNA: TGTGCCAGCTCACAGACGGGACAGGGGAACACCGGGGAGCTGTTTTTT
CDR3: CASSQTGQGNTGELFF

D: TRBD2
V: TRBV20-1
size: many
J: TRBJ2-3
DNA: TGCAGTGCTAGAGCCCAGACTAGCGGCAGCACAGATACGCAGTATTTT
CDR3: CSARAQTSGSTDTQYF

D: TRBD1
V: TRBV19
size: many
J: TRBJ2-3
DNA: TGTGCCAGTAGGCCGGGACAGGGGAACACAGATACGCAGTATTTT
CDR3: CASRPGQGNTDTQYF

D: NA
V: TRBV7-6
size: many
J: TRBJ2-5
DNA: TGTGCCAGCAGCCGAGGAGGGGGCACAGAGACCCAGTACTTC
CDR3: CASSRGGGTETQYF

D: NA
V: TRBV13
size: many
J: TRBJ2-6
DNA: TGTGCCACCTCGGACAGTAGGCTAGGGGGGGCCAACGTCCTGACTTTC
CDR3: CATSDSRLGGANVLTF

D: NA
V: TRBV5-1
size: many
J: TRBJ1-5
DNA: TGCGCCAGCAGCTTGGACCTCTCTTGGCCCCAGCATTTT
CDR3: CASSLDLSWPQHF

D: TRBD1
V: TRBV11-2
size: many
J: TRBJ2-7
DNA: TGTGCCAGCAGCTACTCACTTGGACAGGGGAGGGAGCAGTACTTC
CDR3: CASSYSLGQGREQYF

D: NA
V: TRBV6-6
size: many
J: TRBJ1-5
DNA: TGTGCCAGCAGACCCCCGACAGGAGCCCCACAGCCCCAGCATTTT
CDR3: CASRPPTGAPQPQHF

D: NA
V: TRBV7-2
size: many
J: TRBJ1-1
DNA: TGTGCCAGCGGACAGCCGAACACTGAAGCTTTCTTT
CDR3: CASGQPNTEAFF

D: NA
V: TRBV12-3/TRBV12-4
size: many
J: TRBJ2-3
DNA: TGTGCCAGCAGCCGGCGGGGGCGCACAGATACGCAGTATTTT
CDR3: CASSRRGRTDTQYF

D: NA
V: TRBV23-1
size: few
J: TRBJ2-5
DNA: TGCGCCAGCAGTCAAAGTACCCCGGGACACCAAGAGACCCAGTACTTC
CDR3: CASSQSTPGHQETQYF

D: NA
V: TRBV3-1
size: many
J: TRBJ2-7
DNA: TGTGCCAGCAGCCAGGGGGGACGCGAGCAGTACTTC
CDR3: CASSQGGREQYF

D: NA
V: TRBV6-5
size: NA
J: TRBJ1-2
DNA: TGTGCCAGCAGTTACTCGCAGGGTGCGAACTATGGCTACACCTTC
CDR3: CASSYSQGANYGYTF

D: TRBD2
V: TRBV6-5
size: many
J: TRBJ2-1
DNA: TGTGCCAGCAGTTACCCCACCTCCACTAGCGGGGGGCCAACGAGTTACAATGAGCAGTTCTTC
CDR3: CASSYPTSTSGGPTSYNEQFF

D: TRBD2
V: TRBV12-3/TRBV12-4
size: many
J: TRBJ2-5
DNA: TGTGCCAGCAGTCTAGCGGGGTCGGAGACCCAGTACTTC
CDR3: CASSLAGSETQYF

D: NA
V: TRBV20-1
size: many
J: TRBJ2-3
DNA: TGCAGTGCTCCCCCACCGGGCAGCACCACAGATACGCAGTATTTT
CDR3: CSAPPPGSTTDTQYF

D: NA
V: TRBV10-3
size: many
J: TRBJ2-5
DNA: TGTGCCATCAGTGGGGGGCAGGCGGACCAAGAGACCCAGTACTTC
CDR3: CAISGGQADQETQYF

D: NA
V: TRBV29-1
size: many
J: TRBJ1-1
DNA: TGCAGCGTTGAACCAAACTGGGGGGACACTGAAGCTTTCTTT
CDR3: CSVEPNWGDTEAFF

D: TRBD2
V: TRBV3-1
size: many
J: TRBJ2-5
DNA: TGTGCCAGCAGCCTTGGCGGGGGGATAGCAGGAGAGACCCAGTACTTC
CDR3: CASSLGGGIAGETQYF

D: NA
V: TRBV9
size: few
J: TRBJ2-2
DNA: TGTGCCAGCAGCTCCTCTAACACCGGGGAGCTGTTTTTT
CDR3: CASSSSNTGELFF

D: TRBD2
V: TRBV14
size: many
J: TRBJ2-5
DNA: TGTGCCAGCAGCCCCCTAGGACTAGCGGGGAGGTTCCAAGAGACCCAGTACTTC
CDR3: CASSPLGLAGRFQETQYF

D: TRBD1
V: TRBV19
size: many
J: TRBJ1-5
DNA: TGTGCCAGTAGTATCAGGGGGCATGAGTATCAGCCCCAGCATTTT
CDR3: CASSIRGHEYQPQHF

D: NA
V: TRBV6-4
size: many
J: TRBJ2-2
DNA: TGTGCCAGCAGTGCAGGGAACACCGGGGAGCTGTTTTTT
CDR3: CASSAGNTGELFF

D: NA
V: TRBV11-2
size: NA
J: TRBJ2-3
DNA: TGTGCCAGCAGGAGAACAGGGTTCACACAAGATACGCAGTATTTT
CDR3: CASRRTGFTQDTQYF

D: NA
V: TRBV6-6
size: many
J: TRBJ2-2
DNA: TGTGCCAGCAGTCTGACAGGGAGGACCGGGGAGCTGTTTTTT
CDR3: CASSLTGRTGELFF

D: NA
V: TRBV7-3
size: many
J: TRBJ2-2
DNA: TGTGCCAGCAGCTTAACTTCCGCGGCCGGGGAGCTGTTTTTT
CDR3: CASSLTSAAGELFF

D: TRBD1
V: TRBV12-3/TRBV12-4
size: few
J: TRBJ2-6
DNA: TGTGCCAGCAGCTTATGGGACAGGTGGAGCTCTGGGGCCAACGTCCTGACTTTC
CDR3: CASSLWDRWSSGANVLTF

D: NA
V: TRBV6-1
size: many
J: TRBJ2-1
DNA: TGTGCCAGCAGCTTGACAGGAACCTACAATGAGCAGTTCTTC
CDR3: CASSLTGTYNEQFF

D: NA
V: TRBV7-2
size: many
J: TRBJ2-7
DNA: TGTGCCAGCAGCTTAGCCGCAAGGACAGCTTCCTACGAGCAGTACTTC
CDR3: CASSLAARTASYEQYF

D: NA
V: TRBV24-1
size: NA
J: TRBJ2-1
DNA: TGTGCCACCAGTGATTACCGGGGGACAGTGGAGGACTACAATGAGCAGTTCTTC
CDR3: CATSDYRGTVEDYNEQFF